The 19 T cell receptor beta chains listed next were all sequenced from one sample in a study of T cell repertoires in cytomegalovirus infection. TCRdb reprocessed the reads with MiXCR, giving one entry per CDR3 protein. The profile shows 450,000 to 600,000 distinct CDR3 sequences, under 55% of them singletons. What these receptors recognize is not known. Sample: cultured PBMCs, taken from culture after CMV antigen stimulation. The receptors come from a human donor in good health (CMV status not recorded). Some clones in this sample may be carry-over from other donors' samples.

J is TRBJ2-7 and V is TRBV2; 7 bases align to TRBD2. The V gene end was trimmed by 7 bases and the J gene end by 4 bases; junction bases not matched to a gene: 7. This CDR3 contains 13 residues. The germline V gene encodes CDR1 SNHLY and CDR2 FYNNEI. CDR3 nucleotide sequence: TGTGCCAGCAACCGAGCGGGGCCTTACGAGCAGTACTTC. Protein: CASNRAGPYEQYF.

This clonotype turned up a few times. The V gene is TRBV7-2, the J gene TRBJ2-7; TRBD1 is a possible D gene (6 bases). Germline V gene data show CDR1 as SGHTA and CDR2 as FQGNSA. The V end was cut by 1 base, the J end by 4 bases, with 11 bases between. This CDR3 contains 14 residues. CDR3 amino acids: CASSLETGPYEQYF. DNA for the CDR3: TGTGCCAGCAGCTTAGAGACAGGACCGTACGAGCAGTACTTC.

In its sample, this clonotype was seen many times. Mismatch with germline at one junction end may stem from a read error. The chain recombines TRBV7-2 with TRBJ2-5; weak D call: TRBD2 (5 bases). Germline CDR1 and CDR2: SGHTA and FQGNSA. CDR3 length: 13 residues. The CDR3 here is CASSLVTDSPWRF. In DNA form, the CDR3 reads TGTGCCAGCAGCTTAGTGACGGACTCACCCTGGAGGTTC.

This chain joins TRBV19 and TRBJ1-5, with D uncertain. Trimming cost V 7 bases and J 1 base, with 17 bases left between them. The CDR3 spans 16 residues. CDR1 is LNHDA and CDR2 is SQIVND in the germline V gene (reference sequence). The CDR3 loop is CASKKGGGQSNQPQHF. The CDR3 nucleotides are TGTGCCAGTAAGAAGGGTGGAGGGCAGAGCAATCAGCCCCAGCATTTT.

This clonotype was counted a few times. The chain uses TRBV2 and TRBJ1-5; 7 bases line up with TRBD1. The V and J ends lost 1 base and 3 bases, in that order; junction bases with no gene match: 6. The germline CDR1 and CDR2 sequences are SNHLY and FYNNEI. This CDR3 region has 16 residues. The CDR3 loop is CASSEGPGQYNQPQHF. DNA of the CDR3: TGTGCCAGCAGTGAAGGACCGGGACAGTACAATCAGCCCCAGCATTTT.

The chain couples TRBV6-2 or TRBV6-3 to TRBJ1-6; 8 nucleotides match TRBD1. J gave up 8 bases and V 7 bases, and 13 bases lay outside the gene matches. CDR1 MNHEY and CDR2 SVGEGT come from the germline V gene. The CDR3 contains 16 residues. The CDR3 DNA follows: TGTGCCAGCACCCTAGGACAGGGAAGACTGGATTCACCCCTCCACTTT. Encoded protein: CASTLGQGRLDSPLHF.

The chain joins TRBV19 to TRBJ1-6; no reliable D call. Germline CDR1 reads LNHDA; CDR2 reads SQIVND (reference sequence). There are 12 residues in the CDR3. Trimming shortened V by 4 bases and J by 14 bases, and 12 bases separated the two germline ends. CDR3 DNA sequence: TGTGCCAGTAGTAAAGATAAGGGCACCCTCCACTTT. It encodes CASSKDKGTLHF.

The chain carries TRBV4-1 and TRBJ1-5, with 7 positions matching TRBD1. V lost 4 bases, J lost 7 bases, and 10 bases stayed unmatched. Germline V CDR1 and CDR2: MGHRA, YSYEKL. This CDR3 is 15 amino acids long. The chain's CDR3 is CASSPLGLGGQPQHF. DNA of the CDR3: TGCGCCAGCAGCCCCTTGGGGTTAGGGGGCCAGCCCCAGCATTTT.

V gene TRBV19 combines with J gene TRBJ2-1; the match to TRBD2 covers 10 bases. The CDR3 runs to 18 residues. The J segment lost 0 bases and the V segment lost 0 bases, leaving 5 bases of the junction unmatched. Germline CDR1 reads LNHDA; CDR2 reads SQIVND (reference sequence). The CDR3 is CASSIDLAGAYSYNEQFF. The CDR3 DNA reads TGTGCCAGTAGTATAGATCTAGCGGGGGCGTACTCCTACAATGAGCAGTTCTTC.

The chain uses TRBV12-5 and TRBJ1-2; D call uncertain. The germline V and J ends were trimmed by 0 bases and 8 bases, with 13 bases remaining between them. The CDR3 covers 14 residues. Germline CDR1 LGHNT, CDR2 FRNRAP. CDR3 in DNA: TGTGCTAGTGGTTTGGTACGTCGGGGAGGCGGCTACACCTTC. Its translation: CASGLVRRGGGYTF.

V usage is TRBV25-1 and J usage is TRBJ1-6; tentative D call: TRBD1 (6 bases). The germline CDR1 and CDR2 sequences are MGHDK and SYGVNS. Trimming pared 4 bases from V and 0 bases from J, leaving 16 bases between. The CDR3 is 18 residues long. CDR3 amino acids: CASSVARGPSSYNSPLHF. In DNA form, the CDR3 reads TGTGCCAGCAGTGTCGCCAGGGGCCCGAGCTCCTATAATTCACCCCTCCACTTT.

The table lists this clonotype with a few counts. The chain employs TRBV7-2 and TRBJ2-7; 12 bases agree with TRBD2. This CDR3 comprises 19 residues. Losses at the gene ends were 1 base for V and 3 bases for J; bases not matched to a gene: 13. Germline V gives CDR1 SGHTA, CDR2 FQGNSA. The CDR3 here is CASSLVLAGGPWGLYEQYF. In DNA form, the CDR3 reads TGTGCCAGCAGCTTAGTGCTAGCGGGAGGGCCCTGGGGGCTCTACGAGCAGTACTTC.

This chain links TRBV7-2 with TRBJ2-5, with a possible D match to TRBD2 (7 bases). Between the trimmed V and J ends, which lost 4 bases and 5 bases, there was a span of 14 bases. Germline V gene sequence: CDR1 SGHTA, CDR2 FQGNSA. This CDR3 is 14 amino acids long. This CDR3 reads CASSSRGARETQYF. For the CDR3, the DNA is TGTGCCAGCAGCTCTCGGGGGGCACGGGAGACCCAGTACTTC.

The chain links TRBV12-3 or TRBV12-4 to TRBJ2-1; D is undetermined. The CDR3 runs to 12 residues. Trimming removed 4 bases at V and 8 bases at J, with 9 bases between. CDR3 nucleotides: TGTGCCAGCAGTTCTGTGTTCTATGAGCAGTTCTTC. This gives the protein CASSSVFYEQFF.

This chain uses TRBV5-1 with TRBJ2-6, with D uncertain. V lost 1 base and J 0 bases, leaving 11 bases between the germline ends. This CDR3 has 17 residues. Germline V gene data show CDR1 as SGHRS and CDR2 as YFSETQ. The CDR3 reads CASSLPSISSGANVLTF. DNA of the CDR3: TGCGCCAGCAGCTTGCCCAGTATTAGCTCTGGGGCCAACGTCCTGACTTTC.

This clonotype was found a few times. J is TRBJ1-4 and V is TRBV20-1; 7 bases are a match to TRBD1. V shed 6 bases and J 3 bases; nucleotides not matched to a gene: 4. This CDR3 comprises 13 residues. Germline lookup yields CDR1 DFQATT and CDR2 SNEGSKA (reference sequence). CDR3 bases: TGCAGTGCCGGGACAGCCCCTAATGAAAAACTGTTTTTT. Amino acids: CSAGTAPNEKLFF.

This clonotype was seen a handful of times. The chain links TRBV20-1 to TRBJ2-2; 9 positions agree with TRBD1. Germline V gene sequence: CDR1 DFQATT, CDR2 SNEGSKA (reference sequence). The CDR3 extends over 14 amino acids. V was clipped by 5 bases and J by 1 base; unmatched bases: 2. CDR3 in amino acids: CSARQGGNTGELFF. As DNA, the CDR3 is TGCAGTGCTCGACAGGGGGGGAACACCGGGGAGCTGTTTTTT.

Only a few counts were recorded for this clonotype. The CDR3 nucleotides read TGCGCCAGCAGCCGTTACAGGGGTTACAATCAGCCCCAGCATTTT. Its protein product is CASSRYRGYNQPQHF. The chain combines TRBV4-3 with TRBJ1-5; 7 positions agree with TRBD1. The CDR3 consists of 15 residues. Germline assignment: CDR1 LGHNA and CDR2 YSLEER. The V and J ends lost 4 bases and 3 bases, in that order; junction bases with no gene match: 6.

This clonotype has only a few counts. J is TRBJ1-1 and V is TRBV7-2; a weak D match, TRBD1 (5 bases). Germline CDR1 reads SGHTA; CDR2 reads FQGNSA. V gave up 6 bases and J gave up 4 bases, with 15 bases separating them. This CDR3 region has 14 residues. The CDR3: CASSLRGGGTEAFF. As DNA, the CDR3 is TGTGCCAGCAGTTTACGGGGGGGGGGCACTGAAGCTTTCTTT.